This T cell receptor (beta chain) was observed in a study of shared clonotypes between healthy human individuals. Study-wide background: In total, the donors were a couple of women and a few men aged 18 to 49. Donors had three CD4 naive, three CD4 memory, two CD8 naive and one CD8 memory plate apiece.

The assay was immunoSEQ multiplex PCR, and TCRdb's table has in-frame clones only and misses some. This table holds hundreds of thousands of clones, approximately 79% found once. The CDR3 is 16 residues long. Unmatched junction bases numbered 3, after V lost 0 bases and J lost 3 bases. Of note for this clone: Its cognate antigen is unknown.

The study, taken as a whole, reports: Clonotypes shared by all four sorted-subset donors had higher generation probabilities than non-shared clonotypes. A handful of donors showed sharing of 4.5% to 5% of naive CD4 clonotypes.

Source material: memory CD4+ T cells sorted from blood. As for subset: CD45RA-negative fraction. The source of this sequence is a woman under 40 in good health. V gene TRBV23-1 combines with J gene TRBJ2-1; 9 bases are a match to TRBD2. TRBV23-1 is an ORF, and what it does is uncertain. CDR3 DNA sequence: TGCGCCAGCAGTCAATCCCAGCGGGAGGTCTACAATGAGCAGTTCTTC. It specifies CASSQSQREVYNEQFF.